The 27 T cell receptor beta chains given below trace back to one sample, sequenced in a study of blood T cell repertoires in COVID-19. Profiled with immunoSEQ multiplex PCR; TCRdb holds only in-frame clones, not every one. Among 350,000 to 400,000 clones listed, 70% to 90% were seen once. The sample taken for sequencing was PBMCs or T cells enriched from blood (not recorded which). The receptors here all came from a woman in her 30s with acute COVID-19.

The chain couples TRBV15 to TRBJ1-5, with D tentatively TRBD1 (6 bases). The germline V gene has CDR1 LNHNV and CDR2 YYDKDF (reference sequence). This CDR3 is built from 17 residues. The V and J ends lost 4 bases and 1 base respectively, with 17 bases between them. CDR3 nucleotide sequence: TGTGCCACCAGCAAAGGCAGGGGAAGTAGGAGCAATCAGCCCCAGCATTTT. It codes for CATSKGRGSRSNQPQHF. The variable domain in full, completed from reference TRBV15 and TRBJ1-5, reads DAMVIQNPRYQVTQFGKPVTLSCSQTLNHNVMYWYQQKSSQAPKLLFHYYDKDFNNEADTPDNFQSRRPNTSFCFLDIRSPGLGDTAMYLCATSKGRGSRSNQPQHFGDGTRLSIL.

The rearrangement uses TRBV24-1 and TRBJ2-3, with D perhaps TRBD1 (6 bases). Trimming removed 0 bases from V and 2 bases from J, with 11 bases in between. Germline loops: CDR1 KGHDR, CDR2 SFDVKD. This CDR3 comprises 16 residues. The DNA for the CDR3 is TGTGCCACCAGTGATTTGGCTAGGGGGATCACAGATACGCAGTATTTT. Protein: CATSDLARGITDTQYF.

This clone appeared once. The CDR3 bases are TGTGCCAGCAGCTCACTCTCGATAGCCAAAAACATTCAGTACTTC. This encodes CASSSLSIAKNIQYF. The chain has TRBV11-2 and TRBJ2-4; D gene uncertain. The CDR3 spans 15 residues. Trimming took 4 bases from V and 0 from J, leaving 10 bases between them. The germline gives CDR1 SGHAT, CDR2 FQNNGV.

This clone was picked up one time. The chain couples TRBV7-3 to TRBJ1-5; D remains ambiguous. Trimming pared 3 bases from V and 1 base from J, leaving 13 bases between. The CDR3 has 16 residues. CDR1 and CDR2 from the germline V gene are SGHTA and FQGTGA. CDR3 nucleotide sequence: TGTGCCAGCAGCTTCTCATTAGCGCAGAGCAATCAGCCCCAGCATTTT. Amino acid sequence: CASSFSLAQSNQPQHF.

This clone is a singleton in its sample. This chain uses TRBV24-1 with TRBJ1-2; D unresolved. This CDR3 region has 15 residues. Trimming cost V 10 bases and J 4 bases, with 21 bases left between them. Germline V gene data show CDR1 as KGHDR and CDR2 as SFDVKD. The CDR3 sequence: CATLDPQAGVYGYTF. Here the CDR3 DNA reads TGTGCCACGTTAGACCCTCAGGCCGGGGTCTATGGCTACACCTTC.

The CDR3 reads CSLLGTSDYEQYF. The CDR3 DNA reads as TGCAGCTTACTCGGGACTAGCGATTACGAGCAGTACTTC. V and J are TRBV29-1 and TRBJ2-7, with 10 positions matching TRBD2. Per germline, CDR1 SQVTM and CDR2 ANQGSEA. The length of the CDR3 is 13 residues. Trimming removed 8 bases from V and 4 bases from J; junction bases left unmatched: 8.

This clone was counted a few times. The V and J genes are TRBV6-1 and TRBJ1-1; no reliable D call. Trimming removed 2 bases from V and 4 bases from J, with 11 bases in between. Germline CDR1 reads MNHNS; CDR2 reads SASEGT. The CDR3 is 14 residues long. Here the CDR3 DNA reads TGTGCCAGCAGTGAATCTTTCGGGGTCACTGAAGCTTTCTTT. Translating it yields CASSESFGVTEAFF.

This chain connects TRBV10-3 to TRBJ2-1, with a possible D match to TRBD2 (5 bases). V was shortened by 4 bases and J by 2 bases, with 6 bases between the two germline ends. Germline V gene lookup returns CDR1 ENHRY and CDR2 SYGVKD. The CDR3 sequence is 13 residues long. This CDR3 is CAISAEAYNEQFF. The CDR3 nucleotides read TGTGCCATCAGTGCGGAGGCCTACAATGAGCAGTTCTTC.

CDR3 sequence (DNA): TGTGCCAGTGGTCCGCGGACAAACTCCTACAATGAGCAGTTCTTC. Amino acids: CASGPRTNSYNEQFF. The rearrangement links TRBV19 to TRBJ2-1; perhaps TRBD1 as D (5 bases). V was cut by 8 bases and J by 0 bases, with 14 bases left in between. CDR1 and CDR2 from the germline V gene are LNHDA and SQIVND (reference sequence). The CDR3 covers 15 residues.

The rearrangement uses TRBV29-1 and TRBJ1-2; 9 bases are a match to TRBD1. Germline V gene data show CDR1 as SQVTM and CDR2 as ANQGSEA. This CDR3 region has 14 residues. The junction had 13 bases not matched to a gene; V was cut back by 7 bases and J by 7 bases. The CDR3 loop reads CSAPSGTGIGGYTF. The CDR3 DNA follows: TGCAGCGCGCCCTCCGGGACAGGGATCGGTGGCTACACCTTC.

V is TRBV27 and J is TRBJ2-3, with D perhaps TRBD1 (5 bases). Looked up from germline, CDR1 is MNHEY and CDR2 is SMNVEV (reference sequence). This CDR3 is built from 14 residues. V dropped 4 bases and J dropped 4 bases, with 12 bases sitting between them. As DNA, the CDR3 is TGTGCCAGCAGTTCCACAGGTTCCCCAGATACGCAGTATTTT. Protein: CASSSTGSPDTQYF.

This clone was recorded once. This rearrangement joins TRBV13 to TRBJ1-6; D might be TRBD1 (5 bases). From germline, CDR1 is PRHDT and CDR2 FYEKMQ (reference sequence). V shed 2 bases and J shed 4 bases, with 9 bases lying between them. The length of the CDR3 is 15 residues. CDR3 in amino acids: CASSLMAGYNSPLHF. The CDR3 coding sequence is TGTGCCAGCAGCTTAATGGCAGGGTATAATTCACCCCTCCACTTT. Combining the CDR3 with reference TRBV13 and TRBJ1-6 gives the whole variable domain AAGVIQSPRHLIKEKRETATLKCYPIPRHDTVYWYQQGPGQDPQFLISFYEKMQSDKGSIPDRFSAQQFSDYHSELNMSSLELGDSALYFCASSLMAGYNSPLHFGNGTRLTVT.

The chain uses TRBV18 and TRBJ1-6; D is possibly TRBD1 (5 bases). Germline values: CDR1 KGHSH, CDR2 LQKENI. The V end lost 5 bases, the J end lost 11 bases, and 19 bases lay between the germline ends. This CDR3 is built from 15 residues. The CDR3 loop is CASSATGDPLPPLHF. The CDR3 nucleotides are TGTGCCAGCTCAGCTACGGGGGACCCACTACCACCCCTCCACTTT.

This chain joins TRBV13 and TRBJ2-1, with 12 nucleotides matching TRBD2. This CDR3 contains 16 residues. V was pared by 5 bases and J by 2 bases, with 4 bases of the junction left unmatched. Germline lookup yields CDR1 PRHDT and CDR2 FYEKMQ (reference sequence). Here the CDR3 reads CASSLRTSGTYNEQFF. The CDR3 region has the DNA TGTGCCAGCAGCCTGAGGACTAGCGGGACCTACAATGAGCAGTTCTTC.

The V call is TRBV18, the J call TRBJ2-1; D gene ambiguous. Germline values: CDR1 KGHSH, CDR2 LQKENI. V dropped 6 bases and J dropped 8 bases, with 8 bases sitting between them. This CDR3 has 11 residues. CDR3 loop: CASSVIDEQFF. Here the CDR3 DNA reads TGTGCCAGCTCTGTCATTGATGAGCAGTTCTTC.

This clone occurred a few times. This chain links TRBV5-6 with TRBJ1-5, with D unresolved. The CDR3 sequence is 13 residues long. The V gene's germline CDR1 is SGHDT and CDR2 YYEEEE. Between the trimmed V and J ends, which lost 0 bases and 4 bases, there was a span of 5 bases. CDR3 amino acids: CASSLAVNQPQHF. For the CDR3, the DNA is TGTGCCAGCAGCTTGGCGGTGAATCAGCCCCAGCATTTT.

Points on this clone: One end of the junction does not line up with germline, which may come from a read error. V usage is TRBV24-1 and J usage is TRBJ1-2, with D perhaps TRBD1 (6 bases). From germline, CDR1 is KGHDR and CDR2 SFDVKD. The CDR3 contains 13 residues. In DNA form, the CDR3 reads TGTGCCACCAGTGATCAAAAACAGGGAAGGCTAGCCTTC. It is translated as CATSDQKQGRLAF.

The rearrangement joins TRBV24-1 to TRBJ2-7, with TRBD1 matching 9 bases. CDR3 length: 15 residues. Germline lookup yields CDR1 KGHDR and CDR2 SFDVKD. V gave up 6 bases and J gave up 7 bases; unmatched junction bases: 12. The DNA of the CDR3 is TGTGCCACCAGTAGGTCCGGGACAGGGTCGCAGGAGCAGTACTTC. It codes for CATSRSGTGSQEQYF.

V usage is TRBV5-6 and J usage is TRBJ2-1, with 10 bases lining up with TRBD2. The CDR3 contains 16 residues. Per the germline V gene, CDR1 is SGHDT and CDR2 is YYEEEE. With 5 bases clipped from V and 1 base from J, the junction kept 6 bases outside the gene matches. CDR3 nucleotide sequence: TGTGCCAGCAGAGCTGGACTAGCGGAATCCTACAATGAGCAGTTCTTC. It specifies CASRAGLAESYNEQFF.

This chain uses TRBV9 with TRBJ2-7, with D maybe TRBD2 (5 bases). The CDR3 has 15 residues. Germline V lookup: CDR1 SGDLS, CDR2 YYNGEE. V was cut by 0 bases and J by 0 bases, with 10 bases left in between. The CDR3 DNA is TGTGCCAGCAGCGTAGGTGTAGGGAGCTCCTACGAGCAGTACTTC. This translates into CASSVGVGSSYEQYF.

The CDR3 loop reads CASRGGQGPYNEQFF. For the CDR3, the DNA is TGTGCCAGCAGGGGTGGGCAGGGCCCCTACAATGAGCAGTTCTTC. The chain is built from TRBV7-2 and TRBJ2-1, with D perhaps matching TRBD1 (5 bases). Germline V CDR1 and CDR2: SGHTA, FQGNSA. The CDR3 length is 15 residues. V dropped 6 bases and J dropped 2 bases, with 14 bases sitting between them.

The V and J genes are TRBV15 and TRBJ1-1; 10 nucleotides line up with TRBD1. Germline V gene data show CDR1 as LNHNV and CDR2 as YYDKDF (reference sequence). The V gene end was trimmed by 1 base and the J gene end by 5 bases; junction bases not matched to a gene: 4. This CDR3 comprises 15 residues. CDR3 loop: CATSRADRGRTEAFF. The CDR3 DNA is TGTGCCACCAGCAGAGCCGACAGGGGGCGAACTGAAGCTTTCTTT. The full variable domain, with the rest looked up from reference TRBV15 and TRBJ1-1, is DAMVIQNPRYQVTQFGKPVTLSCSQTLNHNVMYWYQQKSSQAPKLLFHYYDKDFNNEADTPDNFQSRRPNTSFCFLDIRSPGLGDTAMYLCATSRADRGRTEAFFGQGTRLTVV.

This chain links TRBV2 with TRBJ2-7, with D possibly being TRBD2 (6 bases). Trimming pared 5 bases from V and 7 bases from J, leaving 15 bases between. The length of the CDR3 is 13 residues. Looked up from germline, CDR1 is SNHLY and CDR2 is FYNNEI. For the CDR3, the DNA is TGTGCCAGCAGTAATCTAGCGTCCCCAGAGCAGTACTTC. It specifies CASSNLASPEQYF.

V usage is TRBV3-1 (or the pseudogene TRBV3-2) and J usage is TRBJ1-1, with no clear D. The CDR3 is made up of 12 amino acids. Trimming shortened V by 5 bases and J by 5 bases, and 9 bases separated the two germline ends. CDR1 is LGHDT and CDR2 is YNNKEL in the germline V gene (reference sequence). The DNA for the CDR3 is TGTGCCAGCAGCTACTCCGGGACTGAAGCTTTCTTT. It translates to CASSYSGTEAFF.

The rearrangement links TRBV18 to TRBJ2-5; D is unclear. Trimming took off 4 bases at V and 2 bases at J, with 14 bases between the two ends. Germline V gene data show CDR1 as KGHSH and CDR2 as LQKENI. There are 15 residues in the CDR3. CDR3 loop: CASSLGTSGQETQYF. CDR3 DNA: TGTGCCAGCTCACTGGGTACGTCGGGTCAAGAGACCCAGTACTTC.

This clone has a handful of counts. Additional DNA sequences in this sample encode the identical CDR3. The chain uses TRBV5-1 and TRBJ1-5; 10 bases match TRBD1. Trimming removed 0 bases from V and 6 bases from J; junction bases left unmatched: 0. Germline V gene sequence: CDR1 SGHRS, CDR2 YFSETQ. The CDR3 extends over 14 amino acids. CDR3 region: CASSLGTGGQPQHF. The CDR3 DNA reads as TGCGCCAGCAGCTTGGGGACAGGGGGTCAGCCCCAGCATTTT.

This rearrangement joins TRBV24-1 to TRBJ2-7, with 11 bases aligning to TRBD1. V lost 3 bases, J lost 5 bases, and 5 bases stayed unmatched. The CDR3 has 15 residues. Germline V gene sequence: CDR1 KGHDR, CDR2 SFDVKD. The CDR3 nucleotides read TGTGCCACCAGTGATGGGACAGGGGGTACCAACGAGCAGTACTTC. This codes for CATSDGTGGTNEQYF.